This T cell receptor beta chain was captured in a study of cytomegalovirus exposure and HLA in healthy donors. The study's findings and limits: The majority of CMV-associated TCR beta chains were reported as apparently HLA-restricted in a later analysis. Using the classifier, cytomegalovirus status was reportedly diagnosed with high specificity and sensitivity. An analysis was carried out at a later point. It showed that HLA-associated TCR beta chains were more clonally expanded than equally common non-associated chains.

The PCR employed 60 Vbeta primers together with 13 Jbeta primers. As processed by the authors: In a later analysis, the count reached some 75 million unique TCR beta chains, with around 11 million shared. Some clones are missing from TCRdb's copy, which holds only in-frame ones; the method was immunoSEQ multiplex PCR. The V and J calls and clone size were taken over from that table, and D and trimming were inferred from the DNA. The table shows about 140,000 clones, with roughly 80% occurring only once. With regard to this clone: Its cognate antigen is unknown.

Deletions cut 0 bases from V and 7 bases from J, with 13 bases between. CDR1 and CDR2 from the germline V gene are SGHRS and YFSETQ. CDR3 length: 15 residues. The TCR was taken from a woman aged 25 to 39 in good health and CMV-seronegative. Source material: PBMCs. The gene calls are TRBV5-1 and TRBJ2-2; D might be TRBD2 (5 bases). The CDR3 region has the DNA TGCGCCAGCAGCTTGGATACACAACGGGACGGGGAGCTGTTTTTT. Protein sequence: CASSLDTQRDGELFF.